This note documents a single T cell receptor (beta chain) sequence. Each CDR3 protein gets one entry after TCRdb re-called the 5' RACE reads with MiXCR. Of 35,000 to 50,000 distinct CDR3 sequences listed, approximately 28% are singletons. V gave up 2 bases and J gave up 4 bases, with 10 bases separating them. CDR1 is LGHDT and CDR2 is YNNKEL in the germline V gene (reference sequence). CDR3 size: 14 residues. Material: tumor-infiltrating memory CD4+ T cells sorted from the breast tumor. Subset: memory CD4+ T cells, CD4+CD45RO+CD25-. This sequence was found in a female donor with breast cancer. V gene TRBV3-1 combines with J gene TRBJ2-3, with D perhaps matching TRBD2 (6 bases). CDR3 bases: TGTGCCAGCAGCCAACGACTAGTAGCAGATACGCAGTATTTT. Translation: CASSQRLVADTQYF.